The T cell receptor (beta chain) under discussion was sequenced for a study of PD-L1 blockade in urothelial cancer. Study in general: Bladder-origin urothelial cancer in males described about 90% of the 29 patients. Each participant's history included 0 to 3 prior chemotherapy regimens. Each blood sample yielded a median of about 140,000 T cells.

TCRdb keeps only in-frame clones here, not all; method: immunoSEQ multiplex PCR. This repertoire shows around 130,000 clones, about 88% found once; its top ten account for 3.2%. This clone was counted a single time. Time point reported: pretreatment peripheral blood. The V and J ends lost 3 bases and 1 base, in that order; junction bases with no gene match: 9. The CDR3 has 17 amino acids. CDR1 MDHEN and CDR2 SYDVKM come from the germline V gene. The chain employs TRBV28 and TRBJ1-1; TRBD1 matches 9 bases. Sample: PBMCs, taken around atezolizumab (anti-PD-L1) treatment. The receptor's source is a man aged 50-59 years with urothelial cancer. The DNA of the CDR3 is TGTGCCAGCAGTTTTTATCAACAGGGGGCGCGGAACACTGAAGCTTTCTTT. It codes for CASSFYQQGARNTEAFF.